This T cell receptor beta chain was recovered during a study of CXCR3-negative and CXCR3-positive naive CD8 T cells. General observations from the study: Naive subsets were similarly diverse, while memory CD8+ repertoires were much less diverse. Whereas memory cells differed, naive CXCR3-negative and CXCR3-positive cells shared similar TRBV-TRBJ usage. Against CXCR3-negative naive cells, CXCR3-positive naive cells showed more hydrophobic TRB CDR3s.

UMI-labeled 5' RACE yielded the TRB cDNA libraries. TCRdb re-called the 5' RACE reads, yielding one record per CDR3 amino acid sequence without DNA. The sample shows roughly 110,000 distinct CDR3 sequences, and 0.38% sits with its ten largest clones. In triplicate, each CD8+ T cell subset was sorted at 250,000 to 350,000 cells per replicate. CD45RO-CCR7+CD27+CD95- marked naive CD8+ T cells. With regard to this clonotype: Its antigen is still unknown.

CDR1 is MDHEN and CDR2 is SYDVKM in the germline V gene. The CDR3 covers 14 residues. The clonotype originates from a human donor in good health. Some clones in this sample may be carry-over from other donors' samples. The specimen sequenced was naive CXCR3+ CD8+ T cells from blood. Regarding subset: CD45RO-CCR7+CD27+CD95- naive CD8+ T cells expressing CXCR3 (TNR3+). The chain uses TRBV28 and TRBJ2-7; no DNA is available, so the TRBD2 call from TCRdb remains unchecked. CDR3 sequence: CASSPLAGGHEQYF.